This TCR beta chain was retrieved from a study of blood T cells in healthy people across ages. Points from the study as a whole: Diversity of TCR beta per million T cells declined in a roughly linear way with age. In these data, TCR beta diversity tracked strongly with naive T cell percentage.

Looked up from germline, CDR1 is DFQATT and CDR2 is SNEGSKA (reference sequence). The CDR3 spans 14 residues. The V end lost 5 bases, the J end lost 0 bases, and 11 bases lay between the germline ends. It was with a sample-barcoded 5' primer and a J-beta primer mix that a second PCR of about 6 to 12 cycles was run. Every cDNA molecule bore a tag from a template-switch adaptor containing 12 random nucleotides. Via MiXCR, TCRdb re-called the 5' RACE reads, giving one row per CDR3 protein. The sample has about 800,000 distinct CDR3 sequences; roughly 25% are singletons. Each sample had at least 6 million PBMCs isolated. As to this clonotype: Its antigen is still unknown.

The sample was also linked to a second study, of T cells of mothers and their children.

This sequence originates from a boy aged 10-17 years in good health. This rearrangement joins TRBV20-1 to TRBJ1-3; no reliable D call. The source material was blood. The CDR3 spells CSASIQSSGNTIYF. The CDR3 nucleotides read TGCAGTGCTTCGATCCAAAGCTCTGGAAACACCATATATTTT.